This entry concerns a single TCR beta chain. Its antigen is not identified. All the patients suffered relapse after autologous stem cell transplantation, and brentuximab vedotin exposure differed. Trimming removed 3 bases from V and 6 bases from J; junction bases left unmatched: 5. CDR3 length: 14 amino acids. Germline CDR1 SGHNT, CDR2 YYREEE (reference sequence). Assay: immunoSEQ multiplex PCR; the TCRdb copy retains only in-frame clones and omits some. The sample consists of 25,000 to 35,000 clones, around 71% of them appearing once. This sample was taken from a study of PD-1 blockade in classical Hodgkin lymphoma. Whole-study findings and limits: Complete responders showed a baseline diversity that resembled the diversity of newly diagnosed patients. Nivolumab initiated under 1 year post-ASCT led to patient exclusion.

V is TRBV5-4 and J is TRBJ2-1; 8 bases fit TRBD1. The TCR was taken from a human donor with classical Hodgkin lymphoma. The specimen comprised peripheral blood mononuclear cells (PBMCs), sampled before the second cycle of nivolumab. This chain's CDR3 is CASSSGQASNEQFF. The CDR3, as DNA: TGTGCCAGCAGCTCGGGACAGGCCTCCAATGAGCAGTTCTTC.